A single sample is the source of the 29 T cell receptor beta chains below, sequenced in a study of immune evolution from preneoplasia to lung adenocarcinoma. Using immunoSEQ multiplex PCR, the repertoire was profiled, and TCRdb retains in-frame clones only, with some absent. This table has some 5,000 clones, 70% to 85% appearing once. Sequencing was performed on FFPE adjacent normal lung tissue. The receptors stem from a person aged 65 to 79 with lung adenocarcinoma.

The gene calls are TRBV19 and TRBJ2-3, with 12 nucleotides matching TRBD2. J gave up 5 bases and V 5 bases, and 5 bases lay outside the gene matches. CDR1 is LNHDA and CDR2 is SQIVND in the germline V gene (reference sequence). This CDR3 is 15 amino acids long. The CDR3 here is CASSPELAGGDTQYF. The CDR3 nucleotides are TGTGCCAGTAGTCCTGAACTAGCGGGAGGAGATACGCAGTATTTT.

The gene calls are TRBV7-9 and TRBJ1-4; 7 nucleotides align to TRBD1. V gave up 2 bases and J gave up 2 bases; unmatched junction bases: 11. The CDR3 spans 18 residues. CDR1 is SEHNR and CDR2 is FQNEAQ in the germline V gene (reference sequence). The CDR3, as DNA: TGTGCCAGCAGCTTATTGGTCCAGGGGGGTACGACTAATGAAAAACTGTTTTTT. As protein: CASSLLVQGGTTNEKLFF.

This chain links TRBV28 with TRBJ2-7; the D gene is possibly TRBD2 (5 bases). The CDR3 has 14 residues. V was cut by 6 bases and J by 0 bases, with 12 bases left in between. Germline V CDR1 and CDR2: MDHEN, SYDVKM. CDR3: CASRVKRNSYEQYF. The CDR3 DNA follows: TGTGCCAGCAGGGTGAAGCGGAACTCCTACGAGCAGTACTTC.

The chain combines TRBV11-2 with TRBJ1-1; TRBD1 aligns across 7 bases. The CDR3 runs to 13 residues. V gave up 3 bases and J gave up 4 bases; unmatched junction bases: 2. Germline V gene sequence: CDR1 SGHAT, CDR2 FQNNGV. This chain's CDR3 is CASSFTGVTEAFF. The CDR3 DNA is TGTGCCAGCAGCTTTACAGGGGTCACTGAAGCTTTCTTT.

The chain is built from TRBV7-2 and TRBJ2-5; 8 positions agree with TRBD2. Trimming removed 3 bases from V and 7 bases from J; junction bases left unmatched: 10. The CDR3 spans 15 residues. Looked up from germline, CDR1 is SGHTA and CDR2 is FQGNSA. The CDR3 nucleotides are TGTGCCAGCAGCTTCGGGGGGGCAAGAGGGGTGACCCAGTACTTC. This encodes CASSFGGARGVTQYF.

V gene TRBV9 combines with J gene TRBJ2-2; a possible D gene is TRBD2 (6 bases). The V end lost 3 bases, the J end lost 6 bases, and 15 bases lay between the germline ends. The CDR3 is made up of 15 amino acids. In germline, CDR1 is SGDLS, CDR2 YYNGEE. The CDR3 sequence: CASSEGTSAAGELFF. In DNA form, the CDR3 reads TGTGCCAGCAGCGAGGGGACTTCCGCGGCCGGGGAGCTGTTTTTT.

J is TRBJ2-5 and V is TRBV6-5; no definite D call. The length of the CDR3 is 11 residues. V lost 5 bases and J 5 bases, leaving 6 bases between the germline ends. Germline assignment: CDR1 MNHEY and CDR2 SVGAGI. The CDR3 sequence is CASSESETQYF. CDR3 in DNA: TGTGCCAGCAGTGAGTCGGAGACCCAGTACTTC.

This rearrangement joins TRBV2 to TRBJ2-2; D could derive from TRBD1 or TRBD2 (5 bases each). The CDR3 is 14 amino acids. V was pared by 8 bases and J by 3 bases, with 13 bases between. Per the germline V gene, CDR1 is SNHLY and CDR2 is FYNNEI. The CDR3 here is CASFRDGDTGELFF. Written as DNA, the CDR3 is TGTGCCAGCTTCCGGGACGGAGACACCGGGGAGCTGTTTTTT.

The chain joins TRBV28 to TRBJ2-1, with 9 bases matching TRBD2. CDR3 length: 15 residues. Germline V gives CDR1 MDHEN, CDR2 SYDVKM. With V trimmed by 5 bases and J by 5 bases, 7 bases remained unmatched. The CDR3 protein is CASSPGTSIHNEQFF. The CDR3, as DNA: TGTGCCAGCAGTCCCGGGACTAGCATCCACAATGAGCAGTTCTTC.

This chain joins TRBV7-2 and TRBJ2-7; D remains ambiguous. CDR1 is SGHTA, CDR2 FQGNSA, per germline. V lost 5 bases, J lost 0 bases, and 8 bases lay in between. The CDR3 runs 13 residues. The CDR3 protein is CASSPRTSYEQYF. CDR3 nucleotides: TGTGCCAGCAGCCCTAGGACCTCCTACGAGCAGTACTTC.

The chain recombines TRBV7-2 with TRBJ1-2; possibly TRBD1 for D (6 bases). V lost 4 bases to trimming and J lost 8 bases, with 14 bases between them. CDR1 SGHTA and CDR2 FQGNSA come from the germline V gene. The CDR3 has 13 amino acids. CDR3 region: CASSSGTRRGYTF. CDR3 DNA: TGTGCCAGCAGCTCCGGGACACGTCGGGGCTACACCTTC.

CDR3 sequence: CASSRGGVRDGYTF. DNA for the CDR3: TGTGCCAGCAGTAGGGGAGGGGTCCGGGATGGCTACACCTTC. The rearrangement uses TRBV28 and TRBJ1-2; D might be TRBD1 (5 bases). Germline values: CDR1 MDHEN, CDR2 SYDVKM. This CDR3 contains 14 residues. Trimming shortened V by 5 bases and J by 6 bases, and 16 bases separated the two germline ends.

This clone was recorded only once. J is TRBJ1-2 and V is TRBV18; 7 bases are shared with TRBD1. CDR1 and CDR2 from the germline V gene are KGHSH and LQKENI. The CDR3 runs 14 residues. V gave up 6 bases and J gave up 1 base; unmatched junction bases: 5. The CDR3 region has the DNA TGTGCCAGCTCCAGGGACAGTATTAACTATGGCTACACCTTC. Translated: CASSRDSINYGYTF.

Written as DNA, the CDR3 is TGTGCCAGCTCACGATCGAGGACAGATACGCAGTATTTT. Its protein is CASSRSRTDTQYF. The genes are TRBV18 and TRBJ2-3; D gene uncertain. The CDR3 contains 13 residues. Germline CDR1 reads KGHSH; CDR2 reads LQKENI. V was cut by 4 bases and J by 3 bases, with 8 bases left in between.

This chain connects TRBV18 to TRBJ1-1; possibly TRBD1 for D (5 bases). Germline CDR1 reads KGHSH; CDR2 reads LQKENI. The CDR3 has 12 residues. Trimming left V 3 bases short and J 5 bases short, with 7 bases between. As DNA, the CDR3 is TGTGCCAGCTCACCGGGGGATACTGAAGCTTTCTTT. This encodes CASSPGDTEAFF.

This sequence joins TRBV2 and TRBJ1-2, with 9 bases that match TRBD1. V was clipped by 8 bases and J by 6 bases; unmatched bases: 7. Germline V CDR1 and CDR2: SNHLY, FYNNEI. The CDR3 contains 13 residues. CDR3 protein: CASRDRDENGYTF. CDR3 in DNA: TGTGCCAGCCGGGACAGGGACGAAAATGGCTACACCTTC.

V is TRBV5-5 and J is TRBJ2-1; D uncertain. CDR3 size: 15 residues. V dropped 2 bases and J dropped 4 bases, with 13 bases sitting between them. The germline V gene encodes CDR1 SGHKS and CDR2 YYEKEE (reference sequence). CDR3 protein: CASSFGIPGYNEQFF. In DNA form, the CDR3 reads TGTGCCAGCAGCTTCGGCATTCCTGGGTACAATGAGCAGTTCTTC.

This clone came up a few times. This chain uses TRBV18 with TRBJ2-1, with a weak D call TRBD2 (5 bases). There are 11 residues in the CDR3. V lost 2 bases and J 10 bases, leaving 6 bases between the germline ends. Germline loops: CDR1 KGHSH, CDR2 LQKENI. The CDR3 DNA sequence: TGTGCCAGCTCACCAGAGGGCGAGCAGTTCTTC. Amino acids: CASSPEGEQFF. The variable domain in full, completed from reference TRBV18 and TRBJ2-1, reads NAGVMQNPRHLVRRRGQEARLRCSPMKGHSHVYWYRQLPEEGLKFMVYLQKENIIDESGMPKERFSAEFPKEGPSILRIQQVVRGDSAAYFCASSPEGEQFFGPGTRLTVL.

The CDR3 sequence is CASSFRGMETEAFF. For the CDR3, the DNA is TGTGCCAGCAGCTTTAGGGGCATGGAAACTGAAGCTTTCTTT. The V and J genes are TRBV9 and TRBJ1-1; D is perhaps TRBD1 (5 bases). Trimming took 4 bases from V and 5 from J, leaving 15 bases between them. This CDR3 comprises 14 residues. Looked up from germline, CDR1 is SGDLS and CDR2 is YYNGEE.

This clone was seen only a few times. V is TRBV25-1 and J is TRBJ2-7; TRBD2 might be the D (6 bases). The germline V and J ends were trimmed by 3 bases and 3 bases, with 9 bases remaining between them. The length of the CDR3 is 13 residues. The germline V gene has CDR1 MGHDK and CDR2 SYGVNS. The DNA of the CDR3 is TGTGCCAGCAGTGATACGGGAGTCTACGAGCAGTACTTC. This gives the protein CASSDTGVYEQYF.

This rearrangement joins TRBV30 to TRBJ2-1; tentatively, D is TRBD1 or TRBD2 (7 bases each). V was pared by 8 bases and J by 3 bases, with 14 bases between. Germline V lookup: CDR1 GTSNPN, CDR2 SVGIG (reference sequence). The CDR3 contains 13 residues. CDR3: CAGARGGYNEQFF. Written as DNA, the CDR3 is TGTGCCGGGGCCAGGGGGGGCTACAATGAGCAGTTCTTC.

In this sample, this clone is medium-sized (0.01 to 0.1%). The V gene is TRBV7-9, the J gene TRBJ2-5, with D perhaps matching TRBD2 (6 bases). This CDR3 has 14 amino acids. Germline loops: CDR1 SEHNR, CDR2 FQNEAQ (reference sequence). Trimming removed 3 bases from V and 2 bases from J, with 10 bases in between. CDR3 protein: CASSFSGTQETQYF. The CDR3 region has the DNA TGTGCCAGCAGCTTTTCGGGGACTCAAGAGACCCAGTACTTC.

The chain recombines TRBV7-8 with TRBJ2-1, with TRBD2 matching 11 bases. CDR1 and CDR2 from the germline V gene are SGHVS and FQNEAQ. The trim removed 2 bases at V and 4 bases at J, leaving 4 bases unmatched. The CDR3 contains 16 residues. The DNA for the CDR3 is TGTGCCAGCAGCTTATCCGGGACTAGCGGTTACAATGAGCAGTTCTTC. Translation gives CASSLSGTSGYNEQFF.

The rearrangement links TRBV4-3 to TRBJ2-1; the D is unclear. V was clipped by 0 bases and J by 6 bases, with 6 bases between them. Germline V gene sequence: CDR1 LGHNA, CDR2 YSLEER. This CDR3 has 13 amino acids. In DNA, the CDR3 is TGCGCCAGCAGCCAAGAATATGGCAATGAGCAGTTCTTC. This translates into CASSQEYGNEQFF.

The V and J genes are TRBV27 and TRBJ2-7; possibly TRBD1 for D (5 bases). Germline V lookup: CDR1 MNHEY, CDR2 SMNVEV (reference sequence). The CDR3 loop spans 13 amino acids. The V end was cut by 7 bases, the J end by 4 bases, with 14 bases between. CDR3 nucleotides: TGTGCCAGCACAGCCCAGGGAACATACGAGCAGTACTTC. It yields the protein CASTAQGTYEQYF.

The chain has TRBV28 and TRBJ2-7, with a possible D match to TRBD2 (6 bases). The CDR3 sequence is 13 residues long. Trimming stripped 3 bases from V and 2 bases from J, with 8 bases between. Germline V gene lookup returns CDR1 MDHEN and CDR2 SYDVKM. CDR3 loop: CASSLIAAYEQYF. The CDR3 DNA reads TGTGCCAGCAGTTTGATAGCGGCCTACGAGCAGTACTTC.

The chain joins TRBV7-9 to TRBJ2-5; TRBD2 aligns across 7 bases. Per germline, CDR1 SEHNR and CDR2 FQNEAQ (reference sequence). CDR3 length: 16 residues. J lost 11 bases, V lost 5 bases, and 20 bases had no gene match. CDR3 in amino acids: CASSQQAGVTSTRQYF. CDR3 sequence (DNA): TGTGCCAGCAGCCAGCAGGCGGGGGTGACCTCTACGAGGCAGTACTTC.

The chain has TRBV7-2 and TRBJ1-2; unclear D gene. Trimming took 3 bases from V and 2 from J, leaving 7 bases between them. The germline V gene has CDR1 SGHTA and CDR2 FQGNSA. The CDR3 has 13 amino acids. Here the CDR3 DNA reads TGTGCCAGCAGCTTTCAGACCAACTATGGCTACACCTTC. Its translation: CASSFQTNYGYTF. The full variable domain, rest sourced from reference TRBV7-2 and TRBJ1-2, is GAGVSQSPSNKVTEKGKDVELRCDPISGHTALYWYRQSLGQGLEFLIYFQGNSAPDKSGLPSDRFSAERTGGSVSTLTIQRTQQEDSAVYLCASSFQTNYGYTFGSGTRLTVV.

The chain carries TRBV5-1 and TRBJ2-1, with D possibly TRBD1 on 6 matching bases. The V end lost 2 bases, the J end lost 4 bases, and 22 bases lay between the germline ends. From germline, CDR1 is SGHRS and CDR2 YFSETQ. The CDR3 sequence is 18 residues long. CDR3 loop: CASSFTGRGQTFYNEQFF. The CDR3, as DNA: TGCGCCAGCAGCTTTACTGGCCGTGGACAGACCTTTTACAATGAGCAGTTCTTC.